The next 28 T cell receptor beta chains were all read from a single sample in a study of blood T cells in healthy people across ages. For the second PCR, which ran for about 6 to 11 cycles, a sample-barcoded 5' primer and a J-beta primer mix were used. MiXCR was run by TCRdb on the 5' RACE reads, yielding one entry per CDR3 protein. The sample lists about 1.4 million distinct CDR3 sequences, around 55% occurring once. Sequenced input: blood. These receptors all stem from a man between 18 and 35 years old in good health.

The chain employs TRBV25-1 and TRBJ2-7; D unresolved. The CDR3 runs to 14 residues. The V and J ends lost 5 bases and 3 bases respectively, with 14 bases between them. CDR1 is MGHDK and CDR2 is SYGVNS in the germline V gene. As DNA, the CDR3 is TGTGCCAGCAGTCCGGCCGCTGGTGGCTACGAGCAGTACTTC. As protein: CASSPAAGGYEQYF.

V gene TRBV20-1 combines with J gene TRBJ2-4; D might be TRBD1 or TRBD2, each matching 5 bases. The last part of the DNA fits TRBJ2-5 better; the J call may be wrong. The V gene's germline CDR1 is DFQATT and CDR2 SNEGSKA (reference sequence). This CDR3 spans 16 amino acids. The CDR3 region is CSARLGTGTCAETQYF. The CDR3 nucleotides read TGCAGTGCTAGACTAGGAACCGGGACCTGCGCAGAGACCCAGTACTTC.

The chain carries TRBV4-3 and TRBJ2-5; 7 bases are a match to TRBD1. The J segment lost 5 bases and the V segment lost 3 bases, leaving 3 bases of the junction unmatched. This CDR3 comprises 13 residues. Per germline, CDR1 LGHNA and CDR2 YSLEER. The CDR3 loop is CASSQTGFETQYF. The CDR3 DNA sequence: TGCGCCAGCAGCCAGACAGGGTTTGAGACCCAGTACTTC.

This chain connects TRBV2 to TRBJ1-1, with 7 bases matching TRBD1. With V trimmed by 5 bases and J by 4 bases, 7 bases remained unmatched. Germline V gene sequence: CDR1 SNHLY, CDR2 FYNNEI. The CDR3 covers 14 residues. This CDR3 is CASSSTGASTEAFF. The CDR3 DNA is TGTGCCAGCAGTTCTACAGGGGCAAGCACTGAAGCTTTCTTT.

This rearrangement joins TRBV13 to TRBJ1-2; D perhaps matches TRBD1 (6 bases). The CDR3 is 16 residues long. The V gene's germline CDR1 is PRHDT and CDR2 FYEKMQ (reference sequence). Trimming took off 3 bases at V and 8 bases at J, with 22 bases between the two ends. The CDR3 bases are TGTGCCAGCAGCTTCGCCACGGGGGCCAACCTCGTGGGCTACACCTTC. Translation: CASSFATGANLVGYTF.

The rearrangement joins TRBV4-1 to TRBJ2-4; 10 bases map to TRBD2. The end of the DNA aligns better with TRBJ2-7, so the J call may be wrong. Germline V gene data show CDR1 as MGHRA and CDR2 as YSYEKL. CDR3 length equals 16 residues. CDR3 region: CASSNLPSGSTYEQYF. The CDR3 region has the DNA TGCGCCAGCTCCAACCTTCCTAGCGGGAGTACCTACGAGCAGTACTTC.

This clonotype turned up a few times. The CDR3 nucleotides are TGCAGCGTTGTGGAGGGCCTTTATGGCTACACCTTC. Its translation: CSVVEGLYGYTF. The chain uses TRBV29-1 and TRBJ1-2; no firm D call. Looked up from germline, CDR1 is SQVTM and CDR2 is ANQGSEA. This CDR3 region has 12 residues. Trimming took off 4 bases at V and 5 bases at J, with 11 bases between the two ends.

This clonotype was seen once. The chain has TRBV10-3 and TRBJ2-5; D gene uncertain. Germline V gives CDR1 ENHRY, CDR2 SYGVKD. The V gene lost 0 bases and the J gene lost 0 bases, with 11 bases spanning the gap. The CDR3 has 16 amino acids. The CDR3 here is CAISESQAQYQETQYF. The CDR3 DNA reads TGTGCCATCAGTGAGTCACAAGCACAGTACCAAGAGACCCAGTACTTC.

The V gene is TRBV4-1, the J gene TRBJ1-2; D unresolved. Germline V CDR1 and CDR2: MGHRA, YSYEKL. The germline V and J ends were trimmed by 1 base and 4 bases, with 16 bases remaining between them. CDR3 length: 16 amino acids. The CDR3 sequence is CASSQAPAPALYGYTF. CDR3 DNA: TGCGCCAGCAGCCAAGCCCCGGCCCCGGCCCTCTATGGCTACACCTTC.

This clonotype was recorded once. J is TRBJ2-1 and V is TRBV27; TRBD2 agrees at 11 bases. The CDR3 totals 18 residues. V dropped 1 base and J dropped 1; count of bases not matched to a gene: 6. Germline V gene data show CDR1 as MNHEY and CDR2 as SMNVEV (reference sequence). The CDR3: CASSLYAGTSGSYNEQFF. CDR3 in DNA: TGTGCCAGCAGTTTATATGCAGGGACTAGCGGTTCCTACAATGAGCAGTTCTTC.

This chain connects TRBV29-1 to TRBJ1-2, with 9 bases identical to TRBD1. Germline CDR1 and CDR2: SQVTM and ANQGSEA. The CDR3 contains 12 residues. CDR3 sequence (DNA): TGCGGCGCCCCGGACAGGGGAGATGGCTACACCTTC. Encoded protein: CGAPDRGDGYTF.

The chain recombines TRBV12-3 or TRBV12-4 with TRBJ2-1; no clear D gene. V shed 2 bases and J shed 11 bases, with 7 bases lying between them. CDR3 length equals 11 residues. CDR3 bases: TGTGCCAGCAGTTTATCGTATAAGCAGTTCTTC. Translating it yields CASSLSYKQFF.

The rearrangement joins TRBV6-2 or TRBV6-3 to TRBJ2-1, with D unresolved. In germline, CDR1 is MNHEY, CDR2 SVGEGT. Trimming pared 5 bases from V and 9 bases from J, leaving 11 bases between. This CDR3 spans 12 amino acids. CDR3 sequence (DNA): TGTGCCAGCAGTCCCTCCCTCGGTGAGCAGTTCTTC. It translates to CASSPSLGEQFF.

V usage is TRBV5-1 and J usage is TRBJ2-1; D is undetermined. Germline loops: CDR1 SGHRS, CDR2 YFSETQ. The CDR3 contains 12 residues. The germline V and J ends were trimmed by 0 bases and 10 bases, with 8 bases remaining between them. The CDR3 loop reads CASSLVGKEQFF. CDR3 bases: TGCGCCAGCAGCTTGGTGGGGAAAGAGCAGTTCTTC.

The rearrangement joins TRBV4-3 to TRBJ2-7, with TRBD1 as a possible D gene (6 bases). The V end was cut by 1 base, the J end by 3 bases, with 13 bases between. Looked up from germline, CDR1 is LGHNA and CDR2 is YSLEER. This CDR3 comprises 15 residues. CDR3 DNA: TGCGCCAGCAGCCAAGGGAGGCAGGGGCGCTACGAGCAGTACTTC. It encodes CASSQGRQGRYEQYF.

J is TRBJ2-1 and V is TRBV11-1, with TRBD2 as a possible D gene (6 bases). The V and J ends lost 1 base and 1 base respectively, with 11 bases between them. The CDR3 is made up of 16 amino acids. In germline, CDR1 is SGHAT, CDR2 FQDESV (reference sequence). The CDR3 loop is CASSLVAAGSYNEQFF. The DNA for the CDR3 is TGTGCCAGCAGCTTAGTAGCGGCGGGATCCTACAATGAGCAGTTCTTC.

This chain joins TRBV27 and TRBJ2-3; the D is unclear. The CDR3 sequence is 12 residues long. Trimming pared 5 bases from V and 2 bases from J, leaving 5 bases between. Germline assignment: CDR1 MNHEY and CDR2 SMNVEV (reference sequence). The CDR3 sequence is CASSDHTDTQYF. The CDR3 DNA is TGTGCCAGCAGTGATCACACAGATACGCAGTATTTT.

CDR3 DNA: TGTGCCAGCAGCCAAGACCCACAGGGATCCCAGCCCCAGCATTTT. Translated, it gives CASSQDPQGSQPQHF. The rearrangement links TRBV3-1 to TRBJ1-5; possible D gene TRBD1, 6 bases. Germline loops: CDR1 LGHDT, CDR2 YNNKEL (reference sequence). This CDR3 region has 15 residues. V was shortened by 0 bases and J by 7 bases, with 13 bases between the two germline ends.

The rearrangement joins TRBV9 to TRBJ2-3; no clear D gene. The V end lost 0 bases, the J end lost 4 bases, and 9 bases lay between the germline ends. The CDR3 spans 14 residues. Germline CDR1 is SGDLS and CDR2 is YYNGEE. CDR3 region: CASSVAVGSDTQYF. In DNA form, the CDR3 reads TGTGCCAGCAGCGTAGCCGTTGGGTCAGATACGCAGTATTTT.

This clonotype has only one observation. The rearrangement uses TRBV28 and TRBJ2-6, with D perhaps TRBD1 (6 bases). The CDR3 contains 19 residues. Per germline, CDR1 MDHEN and CDR2 SYDVKM. Deletions cut 2 bases from V and 0 bases from J, with 17 bases between. For the CDR3, the DNA is TGTGCCAGCAGTTTAGGGGTTCGGACAGCCAGCTCTGGGGCCAACGTCCTGACTTTC. This encodes CASSLGVRTASSGANVLTF.

This chain uses TRBV14 with TRBJ2-3; TRBD2 aligns across 8 bases. The trim removed 4 bases at V and 5 bases at J, leaving 8 bases unmatched. The V gene's germline CDR1 is SGHDN and CDR2 FVKESK. The CDR3 length is 15 residues. Here the CDR3 DNA reads TGTGCCAGCAGCCCCGGGACTAGTTCTGGAGATACGCAGTATTTT. It yields the protein CASSPGTSSGDTQYF.

V usage is TRBV12-3 or TRBV12-4 and J usage is TRBJ2-7, with no clear D. Trimming stripped 6 bases from V and 3 bases from J, with 12 bases between. This CDR3 is built from 13 residues. The chain's CDR3 is CASSFSRYYEQYF. In nucleotides, the CDR3 is TGTGCCAGCAGCTTTAGCCGATACTACGAGCAGTACTTC.

There are a few counts of this clonotype. Written as DNA, the CDR3 is TGCAGCGTCAAAGGCTGGACGGGGGGAGAGACCCAGTACTTC. Translated, it gives CSVKGWTGGETQYF. J is TRBJ2-5 and V is TRBV29-1; 7 bases line up with TRBD2. The CDR3 extends over 14 amino acids. Germline assignment: CDR1 SQVTM and CDR2 ANQGSEA. V was pared by 6 bases and J by 4 bases, with 11 bases of the junction left unmatched.

The chain links TRBV25-1 to TRBJ2-5; D ambiguous. CDR1 MGHDK and CDR2 SYGVNS come from the germline V gene. This CDR3 spans 17 amino acids. V shed 2 bases and J shed 2 bases, with 18 bases lying between them. The CDR3 DNA reads as TGTGCCAGCAGTGAAAGTCGAGAACCGAACAGTCAAGAGACCCAGTACTTC. Protein: CASSESREPNSQETQYF.

This clonotype was seen more than once but under ten times. J is TRBJ2-1 and V is TRBV11-2; D is uncertain. CDR1 is SGHAT, CDR2 FQNNGV, per germline. This CDR3 has 14 amino acids. V lost 2 bases and J lost 3, with 8 bases in between. The CDR3 DNA sequence: TGTGCCAGCAGCTTAAGGTTAGACTACAATGAGCAGTTCTTC. It is translated as CASSLRLDYNEQFF.

The CDR3: CASSLARVSYGYTF. The CDR3 bases are TGTGCCAGCAGTTTAGCGAGGGTTTCTTATGGCTACACCTTC. This rearrangement joins TRBV28 to TRBJ1-2, with D unresolved. This CDR3 is 14 amino acids long. The germline V and J ends were trimmed by 2 bases and 5 bases, with 12 bases remaining between them. The germline CDR1 and CDR2 sequences are MDHEN and SYDVKM.

The chain joins TRBV7-9 to TRBJ1-1; D is perhaps TRBD1 (6 bases). Trimming cost V 5 bases and J 7 bases, with 20 bases left between them. Germline V gene data show CDR1 as SEHNR and CDR2 as FQNEAQ (reference sequence). This CDR3 comprises 15 residues. This chain's CDR3 is CASSPPAHRDDEAFF. CDR3 DNA sequence: TGTGCCAGCAGCCCCCCGGCCCACAGGGACGATGAAGCTTTCTTT.

CDR3 sequence: CSASRDLESYGYTF. The CDR3 DNA is TGCAGTGCTAGTCGGGACCTGGAATCCTATGGCTACACCTTC. This chain connects TRBV20-1 to TRBJ1-2; tentatively, D is TRBD1 (5 bases). The CDR3 runs 14 residues. Trimming pared 3 bases from V and 4 bases from J, leaving 15 bases between. Germline V lookup: CDR1 DFQATT, CDR2 SNEGSKA (reference sequence).